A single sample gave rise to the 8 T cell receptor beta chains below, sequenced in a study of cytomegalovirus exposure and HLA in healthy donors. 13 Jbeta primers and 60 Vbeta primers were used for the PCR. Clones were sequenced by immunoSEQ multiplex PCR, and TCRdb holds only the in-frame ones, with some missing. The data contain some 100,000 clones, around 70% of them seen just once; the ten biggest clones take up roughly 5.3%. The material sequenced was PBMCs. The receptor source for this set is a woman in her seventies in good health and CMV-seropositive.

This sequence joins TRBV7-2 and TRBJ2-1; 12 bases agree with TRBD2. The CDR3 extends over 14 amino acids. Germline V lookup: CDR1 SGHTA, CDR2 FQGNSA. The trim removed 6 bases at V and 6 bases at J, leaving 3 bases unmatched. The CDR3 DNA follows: TGTGCCAGCAGGTTACTAGCGGGGGGCAATGAGCAGTTCTTC. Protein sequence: CASRLLAGGNEQFF.

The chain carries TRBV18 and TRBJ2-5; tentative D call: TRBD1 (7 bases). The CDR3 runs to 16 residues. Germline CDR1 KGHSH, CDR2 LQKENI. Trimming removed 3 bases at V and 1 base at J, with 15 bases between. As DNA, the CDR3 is TGTGCCAGCTCACCCCGGGCGGAGGGGGCCCAAGAGACCCAGTACTTC. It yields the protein CASSPRAEGAQETQYF.

CDR3: CASSSQLNTEAFF. The CDR3 nucleotides are TGTGCCAGCAGTTCACAGCTGAACACTGAAGCTTTCTTT. The rearrangement joins TRBV2 to TRBJ1-1; D unresolved. Germline CDR1 is SNHLY and CDR2 is FYNNEI. The CDR3 is 13 residues long. V was pared by 5 bases and J by 0 bases, with 7 bases between.

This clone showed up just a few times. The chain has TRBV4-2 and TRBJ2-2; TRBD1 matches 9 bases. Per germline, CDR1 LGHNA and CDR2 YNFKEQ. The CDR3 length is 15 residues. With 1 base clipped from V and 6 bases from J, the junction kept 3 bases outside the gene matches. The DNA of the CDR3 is TGTGCCAGCAGCCAAGCATACAGGGGGCCCGGGGAGCTGTTTTTT. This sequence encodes CASSQAYRGPGELFF.

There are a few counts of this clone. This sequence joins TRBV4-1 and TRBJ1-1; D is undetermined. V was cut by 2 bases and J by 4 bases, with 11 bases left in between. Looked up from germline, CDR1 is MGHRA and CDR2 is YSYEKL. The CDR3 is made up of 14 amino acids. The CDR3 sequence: CASSQLMRATEAFF. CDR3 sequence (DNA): TGCGCCAGCAGCCAACTGATGCGGGCCACTGAAGCTTTCTTT.

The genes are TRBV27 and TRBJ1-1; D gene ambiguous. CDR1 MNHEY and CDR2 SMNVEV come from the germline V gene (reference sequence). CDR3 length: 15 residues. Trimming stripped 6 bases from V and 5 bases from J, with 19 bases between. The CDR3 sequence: CASSGPYSRGTEAFF. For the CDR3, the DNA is TGTGCCAGCAGCGGACCCTACTCCCGAGGGACTGAAGCTTTCTTT.

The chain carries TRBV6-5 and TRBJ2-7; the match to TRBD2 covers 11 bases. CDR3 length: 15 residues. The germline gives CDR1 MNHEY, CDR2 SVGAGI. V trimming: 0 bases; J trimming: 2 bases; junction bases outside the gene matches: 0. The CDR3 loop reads CASSYSGLAAYEQYF. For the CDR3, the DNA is TGTGCCAGCAGTTACTCGGGACTAGCGGCCTACGAGCAGTACTTC.

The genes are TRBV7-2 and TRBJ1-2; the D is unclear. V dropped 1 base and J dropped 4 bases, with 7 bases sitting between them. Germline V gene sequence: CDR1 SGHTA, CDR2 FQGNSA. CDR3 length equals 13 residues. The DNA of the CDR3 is TGTGCCAGCAGCTTAGTGGGAGCCTATGGCTACACCTTC. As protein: CASSLVGAYGYTF. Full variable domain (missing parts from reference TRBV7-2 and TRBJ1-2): GAGVSQSPSNKVTEKGKDVELRCDPISGHTALYWYRQSLGQGLEFLIYFQGNSAPDKSGLPSDRFSAERTGGSVSTLTIQRTQQEDSAVYLCASSLVGAYGYTFGSGTRLTVV.